These 3 T cell receptor beta chains were sequenced from one sample in a study of cytomegalovirus exposure and HLA in healthy donors. PCR used 60 Vbeta primers and 13 Jbeta primers. The assay was immunoSEQ multiplex PCR, and TCRdb's table has in-frame clones only and misses some. In the table there are some 160,000 clones, under 85% of which are singletons. The sequenced material came from PBMCs. The source of these receptors is a woman aged 30 to 39 in good health and CMV-seronegative.

The chain has TRBV30 and TRBJ2-1; 15 positions match TRBD2. The germline gives CDR1 GTSNPN, CDR2 SVGIG (reference sequence). J gave up 12 bases and V 5 bases, and 20 bases lay outside the gene matches. This CDR3 is built from 18 residues. CDR3 in amino acids: CAWRTGTSGGYLVGGQFF. DNA of the CDR3: TGTGCCTGGCGCACCGGGACTAGCGGGGGGTATCTCGTAGGGGGGCAGTTCTTC.

This clone was counted once. The chain combines TRBV6-5 with TRBJ1-1, with D perhaps matching TRBD1 (6 bases). CDR1 is MNHEY and CDR2 is SVGAGI in the germline V gene. CDR3 length: 13 residues. Trimming removed 8 bases from V and 3 bases from J, with 13 bases in between. CDR3 nucleotide sequence: TGTGCCAGCGCCCGACAGGCCTACACTGAAGCTTTCTTT. Translation: CASARQAYTEAFF.

This clone turned up a few times. The chain couples TRBV14 to TRBJ2-3; 7 nucleotides agree with TRBD2. V dropped 0 bases and J dropped 6; count of bases not matched to a gene: 9. The CDR3 is 16 residues long. Germline V gene lookup returns CDR1 SGHDN and CDR2 FVKESK. CDR3 in amino acids: CASSQEASGLEDTQYF. The CDR3 nucleotides read TGTGCCAGCAGCCAAGAGGCTAGCGGTTTGGAGGATACGCAGTATTTT.